This T cell receptor beta chain was retrieved from a study of type 1 regulatory T cells. At the level of the study: An in vitro protocol generated T-allo10, a Tr1-enriched, alloantigen-specific CD4 T cell product.

This clonotype was seen a handful of times. The CDR3 contains 15 residues. CDR1 and CDR2 (germline): SGHTA, FQGNSA. After removal of 5 bases from V and 2 bases from J, the junction contained 4 bases not matched to a gene. TCRdb re-derived calls from the reads in MiXCR, one entry per CDR3 protein. The table has 80,000 to 100,000 distinct CDR3 sequences, around a third seen once. The sequenced sample was CD4+ T cells, either the whole sample or a sorted fraction (not recorded which). The origin of this receptor is a human donor in good health. The chain links TRBV7-2 to TRBJ2-3; 10 bases align to TRBD2. As DNA, the CDR3 is TGTGCCAGCAGCAAGACTAGCGGGTTCACAGATACGCAGTATTTT. This codes for CASSKTSGFTDTQYF.